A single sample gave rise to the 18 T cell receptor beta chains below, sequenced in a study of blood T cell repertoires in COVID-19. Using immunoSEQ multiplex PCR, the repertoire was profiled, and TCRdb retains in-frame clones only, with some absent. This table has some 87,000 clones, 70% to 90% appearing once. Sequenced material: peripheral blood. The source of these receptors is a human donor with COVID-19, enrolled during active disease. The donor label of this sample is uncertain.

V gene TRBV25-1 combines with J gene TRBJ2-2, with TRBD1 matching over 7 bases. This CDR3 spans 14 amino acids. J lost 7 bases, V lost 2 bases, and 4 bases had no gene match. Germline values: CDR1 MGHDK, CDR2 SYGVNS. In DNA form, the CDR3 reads TGTGCCAGCAGTGAAGAGACAGGGATCGGGGAGCTGTTTTTT. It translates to CASSEETGIGELFF.

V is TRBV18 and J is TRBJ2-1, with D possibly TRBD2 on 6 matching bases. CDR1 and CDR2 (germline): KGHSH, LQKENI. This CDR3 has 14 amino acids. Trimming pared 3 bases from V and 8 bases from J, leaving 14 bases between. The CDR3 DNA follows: TGTGCCAGCTCACCCGGCAGCGGGTCGTATGAGCAGTTCTTC. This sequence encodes CASSPGSGSYEQFF.

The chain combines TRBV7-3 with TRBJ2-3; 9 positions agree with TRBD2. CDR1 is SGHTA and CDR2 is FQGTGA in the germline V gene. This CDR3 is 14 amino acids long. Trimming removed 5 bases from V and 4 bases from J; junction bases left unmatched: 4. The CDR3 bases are TGTGCCAGCAGCCTTGGACTAGCGCCAGATACGCAGTATTTT. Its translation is CASSLGLAPDTQYF. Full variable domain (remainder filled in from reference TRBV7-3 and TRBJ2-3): GAGVSQTPSNKVTEKGKYVELRCDPISGHTALYWYRQSLGQGPEFLIYFQGTGAADDSGLPNDRFFAVRPEGSVSTLKIQRTERGDSAVYLCASSLGLAPDTQYFGPGTRLTVL.

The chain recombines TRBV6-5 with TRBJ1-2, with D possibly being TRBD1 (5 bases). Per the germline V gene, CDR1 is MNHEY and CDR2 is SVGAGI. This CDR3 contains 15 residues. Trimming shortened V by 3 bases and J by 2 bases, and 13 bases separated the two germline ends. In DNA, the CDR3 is TGTGCCAGCAGTTATGCGGGACGGGCAAACTATGGCTACACCTTC. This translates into CASSYAGRANYGYTF.

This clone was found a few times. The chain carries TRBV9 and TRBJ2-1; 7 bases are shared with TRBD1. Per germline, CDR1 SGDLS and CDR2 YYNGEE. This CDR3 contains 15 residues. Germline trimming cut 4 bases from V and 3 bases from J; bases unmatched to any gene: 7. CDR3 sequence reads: CASSSGGQSYNEQFF. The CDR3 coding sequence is TGTGCCAGCAGCTCTGGGGGACAGAGCTACAATGAGCAGTTCTTC.

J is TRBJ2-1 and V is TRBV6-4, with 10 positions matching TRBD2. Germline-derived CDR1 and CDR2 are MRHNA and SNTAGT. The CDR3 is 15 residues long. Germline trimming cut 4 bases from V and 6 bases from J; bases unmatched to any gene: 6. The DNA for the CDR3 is TGTGCCAGCAGTGTTGACAGACTAGCGGGCAATGAGCAGTTCTTC. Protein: CASSVDRLAGNEQFF.

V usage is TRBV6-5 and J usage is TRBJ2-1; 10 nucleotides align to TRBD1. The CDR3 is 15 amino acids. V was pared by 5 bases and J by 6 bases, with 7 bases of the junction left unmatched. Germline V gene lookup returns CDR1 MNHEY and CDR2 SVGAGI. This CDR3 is CASSRTGQGGNEQFF. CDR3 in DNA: TGTGCCAGCAGTCGGACCGGACAGGGGGGCAATGAGCAGTTCTTC.

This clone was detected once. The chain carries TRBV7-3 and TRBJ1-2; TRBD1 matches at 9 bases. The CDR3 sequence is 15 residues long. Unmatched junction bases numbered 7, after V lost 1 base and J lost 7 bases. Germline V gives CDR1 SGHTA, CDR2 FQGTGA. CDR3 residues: CASSLSPQGAAGYTF. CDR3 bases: TGTGCCAGCAGCTTAAGTCCACAGGGGGCCGCTGGCTACACCTTC.

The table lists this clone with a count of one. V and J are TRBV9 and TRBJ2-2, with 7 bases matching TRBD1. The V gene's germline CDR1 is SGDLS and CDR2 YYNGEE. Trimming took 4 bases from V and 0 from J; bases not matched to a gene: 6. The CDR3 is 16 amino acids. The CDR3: CASSQRDRANTGELFF. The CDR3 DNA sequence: TGTGCCAGCAGCCAGAGGGACAGAGCGAACACCGGGGAGCTGTTTTTT.

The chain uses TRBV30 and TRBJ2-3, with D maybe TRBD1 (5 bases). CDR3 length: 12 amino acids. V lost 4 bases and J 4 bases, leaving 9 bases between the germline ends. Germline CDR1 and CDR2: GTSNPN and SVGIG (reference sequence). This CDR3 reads CAWTPGSDTQYF. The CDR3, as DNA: TGTGCCTGGACCCCAGGGTCAGATACGCAGTATTTT.

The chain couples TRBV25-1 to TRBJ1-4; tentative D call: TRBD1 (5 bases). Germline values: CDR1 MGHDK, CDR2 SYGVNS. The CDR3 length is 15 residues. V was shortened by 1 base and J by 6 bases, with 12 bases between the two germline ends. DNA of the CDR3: TGTGCCAGCAGTGAATGGTCGGGGGGGGATGAAAAACTGTTTTTT. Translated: CASSEWSGGDEKLFF.

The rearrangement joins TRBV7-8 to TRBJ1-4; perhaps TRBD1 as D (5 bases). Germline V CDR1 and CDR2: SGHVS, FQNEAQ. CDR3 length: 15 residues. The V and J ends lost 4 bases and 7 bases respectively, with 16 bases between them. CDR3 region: CASSWSARTGEKLFF. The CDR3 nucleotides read TGTGCCAGCAGCTGGAGCGCCCGTACAGGTGAAAAACTGTTTTTT.

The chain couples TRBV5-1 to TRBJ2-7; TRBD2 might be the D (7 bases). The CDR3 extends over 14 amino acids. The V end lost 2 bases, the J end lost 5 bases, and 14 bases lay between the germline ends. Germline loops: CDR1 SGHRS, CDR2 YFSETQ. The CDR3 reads CASSFTGRGNEQYF. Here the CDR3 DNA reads TGCGCCAGCAGCTTCACAGGGAGGGGGAACGAGCAGTACTTC.

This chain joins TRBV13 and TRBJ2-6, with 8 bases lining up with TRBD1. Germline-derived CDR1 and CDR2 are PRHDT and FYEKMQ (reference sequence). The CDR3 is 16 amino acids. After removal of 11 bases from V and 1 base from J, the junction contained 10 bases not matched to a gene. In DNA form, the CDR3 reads TGTGCCGGCGGCGGACAGGGAGCATCTGGGGCCAACGTCCTGACTTTC. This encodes CAGGGQGASGANVLTF.

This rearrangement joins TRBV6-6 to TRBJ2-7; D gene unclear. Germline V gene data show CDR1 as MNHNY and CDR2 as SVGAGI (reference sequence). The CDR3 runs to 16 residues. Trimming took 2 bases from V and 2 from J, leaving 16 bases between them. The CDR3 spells CASSYTQPRATYEQYF. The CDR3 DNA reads TGTGCCAGCAGTTACACCCAACCACGCGCTACCTACGAGCAGTACTTC.

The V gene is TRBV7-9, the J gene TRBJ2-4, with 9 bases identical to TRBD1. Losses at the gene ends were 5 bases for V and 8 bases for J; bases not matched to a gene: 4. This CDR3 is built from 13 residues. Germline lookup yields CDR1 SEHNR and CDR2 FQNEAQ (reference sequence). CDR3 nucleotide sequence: TGTGCCAGCAGCCGGACAGGGGCAGACATTCAGTACTTC. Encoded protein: CASSRTGADIQYF.

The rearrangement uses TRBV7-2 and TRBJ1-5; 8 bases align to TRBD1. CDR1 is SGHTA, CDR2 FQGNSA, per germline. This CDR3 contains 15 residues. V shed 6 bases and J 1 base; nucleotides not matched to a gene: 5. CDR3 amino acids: CASSLDRASNQPQHF. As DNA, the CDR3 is TGTGCCAGCAGTTTGGACAGGGCGAGCAATCAGCCCCAGCATTTT.

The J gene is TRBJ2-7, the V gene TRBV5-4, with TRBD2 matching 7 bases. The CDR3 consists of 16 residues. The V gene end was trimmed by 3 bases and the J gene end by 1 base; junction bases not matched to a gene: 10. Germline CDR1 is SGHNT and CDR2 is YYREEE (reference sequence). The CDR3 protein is CASSSSPERGSYEQYF. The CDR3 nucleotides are TGTGCCAGCAGCTCTAGTCCTGAGCGGGGATCCTACGAGCAGTACTTC.